Listed below are T cell receptor beta chains from one sample, sequenced in a study of regulatory T cells in long-lasting Graves disease. MiXCR, applied by TCRdb to the multiplex PCR reads, yields one record per CDR3 protein. The sample has 510,000 or so distinct CDR3 sequences, approximately 12% seen once. These same records also appear under a second study, on T cells in Graves' hyperthyroidism and ophthalmopathy.

The sequences come from peripheral blood mononuclear cells (PBMCs), collected at new diagnosis, from a patient treated with antithyroid drugs. The receptor source for this set is a woman aged 30 to 39 with Graves disease. Each CDR3 is given with its conserved first and last residue. A D gene is named only where the DNA matches it firmly. The size of a clone is reported for some rows only, either as once, few or many, or as a class for expanded clones.

cdr3_aa,cdr3_nt,v_call,j_call,clone_size,d_call,cdr3_length
CSARQPNTEAFF,TGCAGTGCTAGACAGCCGAACACTGAAGCTTTCTTT,TRBV20-1,TRBJ1-1,many,-,12
CSAGSGRPRNEQFF,TGCAGTGCTGGGAGCGGGAGGCCCAGAAATGAGCAGTTCTTC,TRBV20-1,TRBJ2-1,many,TRBD2,14
CASSIISFGRNLSGANALTF,TGTGCCAGTAGTATAATTTCTTTTGGCAGGAACCTCTCTGGGGCCAACGCCCTGACTTTC,TRBV19,TRBJ2-6,-,-,20
CSARDTSGRNEQFF,TGCAGTGCTAGAGATACCAGCGGGCGCAATGAGCAGTTCTTC,TRBV20-1,TRBJ2-1,-,-,14
CASSFSRGVSYEQYF,TGTGCCAGCAGTTTTTCCCGCGGGGTCTCCTACGAGCAGTACTTC,TRBV12-3/TRBV12-4,TRBJ2-7,many,-,15
CASSAQGQGPYGYTF,TGTGCCAGCAGTGCTCAGGGGCAGGGGCCGTATGGCTACACCTTC,TRBV2,TRBJ1-2,many,-,15
CASSIGPAGNSNQPQHF,TGTGCCAGTAGTATAGGGCCAGCAGGAAATAGCAATCAGCCCCAGCATTTT,TRBV19,TRBJ1-5,many,-,17
CASSYVRQGANSNQPQHF,TGTGCCAGCAGTTACGTTCGACAGGGGGCGAATAGCAATCAGCCCCAGCATTTT,TRBV6-5,TRBJ1-5,many,TRBD1,18
CASSPTTGFDYEQYF,TGTGCCAGCTCACCAACGACAGGGTTTGACTACGAGCAGTACTTC,TRBV18,TRBJ2-7,many,TRBD1,15
CASLQGGVNTEAFF,TGTGCCAGCCTTCAAGGCGGTGTGAACACTGAAGCTTTCTTT,TRBV28,TRBJ1-1,many,-,14
CSARDMAGNYNSPLHF,TGCAGTGCTAGAGATATGGCAGGGAACTATAATTCACCCCTCCACTTT,TRBV20-1,TRBJ1-6,many,-,16
CASSLVVRGNEQFF,TGTGCCAGCAGCTTAGTGGTTAGAGGCAATGAGCAGTTCTTC,TRBV7-9,TRBJ2-1,many,-,14
CASSPSGGPGQASKTQYF,TGTGCCAGCAGCCCTTCAGGAGGCCCGGGACAAGCCTCGAAGACCCAGTACTTC,TRBV7-9,TRBJ2-5,-,-,18
CASKYRDRYTDTQYF,TGTGCCAGCAAGTACCGGGACAGGTACACAGATACGCAGTATTTT,TRBV12-3/TRBV12-4,TRBJ2-3,many,TRBD1,15
CAWSRPATEAFF,TGTGCCTGGAGCAGACCGGCCACTGAAGCTTTCTTT,TRBV30,TRBJ1-1,many,-,12
CASSVGQGAGELFF,TGTGCCAGCAGCGTGGGGCAGGGGGCCGGGGAGCTGTTTTTT,TRBV12-3/TRBV12-4,TRBJ2-2,many,TRBD1,14
CASSTQIGVSTDTQYF,TGTGCCAGCAGCACCCAGATAGGAGTTAGCACAGATACGCAGTATTTT,TRBV9,TRBJ2-3,-,-,16
CASSIDGRGAVYTEAFF,TGTGCCAGTAGTATAGATGGGAGAGGGGCCGTCTACACTGAAGCTTTCTTT,TRBV19,TRBJ1-1,many,-,17
CSASPLAGGGANVLTF,TGCAGTGCTAGCCCCTTAGCGGGAGGTGGGGCCAACGTCCTGACTTTC,TRBV20-1,TRBJ2-6,few,TRBD2,16
CASSLDRAGTEAFF,TGCGCCAGCAGCTTGGACAGGGCTGGGACTGAAGCTTTCTTT,TRBV5-1,TRBJ1-1,many,-,14
CASSRYAGQDKNTEAFF,TGTGCCAGCTCACGCTACGCGGGACAGGATAAGAACACTGAAGCTTTCTTT,TRBV18,TRBJ1-1,many,TRBD1,17